This T cell receptor beta chain was observed in a study of human T cells and chemical hapten exposure. Noted time point: pre-sensitization, week 0. The treatment denotes: therapeutic diphenylcyclopropenone sensitization with weekly scalp DPC. Extraction yielded total RNA from whole blood (unfractionated). Trimming pared 3 bases from V and 7 bases from J, leaving 13 bases between. This CDR3 contains 14 residues. The V gene's germline CDR1 is MDHEN and CDR2 SYDVKM. One entry per CDR3 protein results from TCRdb running MiXCR on the RACE reads. The data show 200,000 to 300,000 distinct CDR3 sequences, over 8% seen once.

Sample: whole blood, taken in connection with sensitization to the hapten diphenylcyclopropenone (DPC). The clonotype originates from a woman aged 40 to 50 with alopecia areata. Some clones in this sample may be carry-over from other donors' samples. This rearrangement joins TRBV28 to TRBJ2-1; D not certain. The DNA for the CDR3 is TGTGCCAGCAGTTTGCCGGGTGAGTGGAATGAGCAGTTCTTC. This gives the protein CASSLPGEWNEQFF.